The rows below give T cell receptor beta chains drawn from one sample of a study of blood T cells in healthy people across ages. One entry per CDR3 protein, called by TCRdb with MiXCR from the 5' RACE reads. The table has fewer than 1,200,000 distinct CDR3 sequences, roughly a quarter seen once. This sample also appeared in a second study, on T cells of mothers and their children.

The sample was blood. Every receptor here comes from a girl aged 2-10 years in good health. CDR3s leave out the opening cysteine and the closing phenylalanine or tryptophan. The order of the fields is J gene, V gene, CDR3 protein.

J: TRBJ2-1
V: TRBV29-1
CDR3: SVVSGQGAFEQF

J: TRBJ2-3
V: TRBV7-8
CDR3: ASNFRRTETSTDTQC

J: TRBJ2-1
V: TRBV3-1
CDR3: ASSQGDVSYNEQF

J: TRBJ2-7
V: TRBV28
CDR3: VSSLAGYEQY

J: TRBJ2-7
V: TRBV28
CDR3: ASSGQSPYEQY

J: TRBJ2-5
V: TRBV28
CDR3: ASGLGRGTQY

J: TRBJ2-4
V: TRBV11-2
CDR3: ASSLSRWDLVKNIQY

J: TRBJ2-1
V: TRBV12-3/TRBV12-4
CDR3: ASSGSGLSYNEQF

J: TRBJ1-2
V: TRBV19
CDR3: ASSAASSQGNT

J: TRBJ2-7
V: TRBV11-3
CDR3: ASSLRTGGRLEQY

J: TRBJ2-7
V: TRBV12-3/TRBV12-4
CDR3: ASSFSREEVGDEQY

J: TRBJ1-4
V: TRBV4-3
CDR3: ASSQDQAEGEKLF

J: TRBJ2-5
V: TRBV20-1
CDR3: SARLRVWETQY

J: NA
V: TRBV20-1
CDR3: SGREWGNEQF

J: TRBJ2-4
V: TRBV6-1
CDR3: ASSEVGSGPQNIQY

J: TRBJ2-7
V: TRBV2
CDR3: ASSWDRGTYEQY

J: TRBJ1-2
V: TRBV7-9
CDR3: ASSTDGANYGYT

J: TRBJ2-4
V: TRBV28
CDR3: ASRDIYLQY

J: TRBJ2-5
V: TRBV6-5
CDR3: ASSSLGLAEGQETQY

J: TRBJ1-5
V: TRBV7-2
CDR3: ASSQPNQPQH

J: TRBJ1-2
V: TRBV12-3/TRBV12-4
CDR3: ASSLDREISGYT

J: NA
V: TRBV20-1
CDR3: SARDLGAGGGMIRNEQF

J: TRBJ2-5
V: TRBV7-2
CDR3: ASSFNWGGGGETQY

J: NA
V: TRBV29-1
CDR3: SVALAEPAYEQY

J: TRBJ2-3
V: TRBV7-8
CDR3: ASSLRASDEGFFSTDTQY

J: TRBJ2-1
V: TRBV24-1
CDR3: ATSDYANEQF

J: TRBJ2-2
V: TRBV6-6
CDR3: ASRRNCGTGELF

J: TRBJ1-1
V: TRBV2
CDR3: ASGEIFTEAF

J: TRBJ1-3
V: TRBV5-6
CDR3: ASSRDWGSGNTIY

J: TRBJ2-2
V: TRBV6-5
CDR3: ASSRGQYTGELF

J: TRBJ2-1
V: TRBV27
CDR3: ASSLAQGDGYNEQF

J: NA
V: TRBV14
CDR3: ASSQALADNEQF